One T cell receptor beta chain is described in this entry. Its antigen is undetermined. Splitting of CD4+ cells produced CD45RA+ naive and CD45RA-negative memory subsets. Per the germline V gene, CDR1 is LNHDA and CDR2 is SQIVND (reference sequence). There are 14 residues in the CDR3. V lost 4 bases to trimming and J lost 8 bases; unmatched junction nucleotides: 8. These data belong to a study of shared clonotypes between healthy human individuals. Turning to the study itself: Each donor's CD4 naive and CD4 memory cells filled three plates apiece, CD8 naive two, and CD8 memory one.

Repertoires were generated with immunoSEQ multiplex PCR, while TCRdb's copy carries only in-frame clones and drops some. The sample has about 2,500,000 clones; approximately 94% are singletons. The study, taken as a whole, reports: The study generally estimated greater richness for naive than memory subsets. Clonotype sharing among donors was thought likely to change with sequencing depth.

The rearrangement links TRBV19 to TRBJ1-2, with 9 positions matching TRBD1. Sequenced material: naive CD4+ T cells sorted from blood. Subset indicated: CD45RA+ positively selected. This receptor was obtained from a man aged 18-30 years in good health. CDR3 in amino acids: CASSTRDRVGGYTF. For the CDR3, the DNA is TGTGCCAGTAGTACCCGGGACAGGGTCGGCGGCTACACCTTC.